The 21 T cell receptor beta chains below were found in one sample sequenced in a study of cytomegalovirus exposure and HLA in healthy donors (dated by TCRdb to the late 2010s). Library prep was done by the immunoSEQ multiplex PCR assay. TCRdb provides this immuneACCESS table in a form limited to in-frame rearrangements. Some clones are lacking; in checked studies, under half of them reflect an unresolved V gene, and why the rest are absent is not known. Within this sample are 150,000 to 200,000 clones, with around 82% of them counted one time only. 10% to 13% of the sample is in the top ten clones. Input material: PBMCs. Source of these receptors: a man aged 25 to 40 in good health and CMV-seropositive.

The genes are TRBV10-1 and TRBJ2-1, with a weak D call TRBD2 (5 bases). The CDR3 has 15 amino acids. Trimming pared 5 bases from V and 5 bases from J, leaving 16 bases between. Germline CDR1 and CDR2: WNHNN and SYGVQD (reference sequence). This CDR3 is CASSYGSATDNEQFF. CDR3 in DNA: TGCGCCAGCAGTTATGGGAGCGCGACGGACAATGAGCAGTTCTTC.

This clone has only one observation. The chain uses TRBV6-5 and TRBJ1-1; 9 nucleotides match TRBD1. The CDR3 runs to 13 residues. Germline V gene lookup returns CDR1 MNHEY and CDR2 SVGAGI. Losses at the gene ends were 6 bases for V and 8 bases for J; bases not matched to a gene: 7. CDR3 amino acids: CASSEQGAQEAFF. CDR3 DNA sequence: TGTGCCAGCAGCGAACAGGGGGCGCAGGAAGCTTTCTTT.

The chain uses TRBV6-1 and TRBJ1-5; 12 bases agree with TRBD1. The ends lost 6 bases at V and 7 bases at J; junction bases unmatched: 7. The germline V gene encodes CDR1 MNHNS and CDR2 SASEGT. This CDR3 is built from 15 residues. As DNA, the CDR3 is TGTGCCAGCAGGGGGACAGGGGGCGGATGGCAGCCCCAGCATTTT. It is translated as CASRGTGGGWQPQHF.

The chain has TRBV21-1 and TRBJ2-7; TRBD2 is taken as the D call from the table, unchecked against the DNA. TRBV21-1 is listed as a pseudogene. The CDR3 is 14 residues long. The CDR3: CASIPAELAYEQYF. CDR3 coding DNA: TGTGCCAGCATTCCTGCGGAACTAGCCTACGAGCAGTACTTC.

Turning to this clone: Other DNA sequences in the same sample also yield this CDR3. The V call is TRBV30, the J call TRBJ2-1; D perhaps matches TRBD1 (6 bases). Germline values: CDR1 GTSNPN, CDR2 SVGIG (reference sequence). The ends were cut back, 0 bases at V and 5 bases at J, with 8 bases in the middle. The CDR3 is 13 amino acids. The CDR3 nucleotides read TGTGCCTGGAGTGTGAGGACAGACAATGAGCAGTTCTTC. Protein: CAWSVRTDNEQFF. The full variable domain, rest sourced from reference TRBV30 and TRBJ2-1, is SQTIHQWPATLVQPVGSPLSLECTVEGTSNPNLYWYRQAAGRGLQLLFYSVGIGQISSEVPQNLSASRPQDRQFILSSKKLLLSDSGFYLCAWSVRTDNEQFFGPGTRLTVL.

J is TRBJ2-7 and V is TRBV7-8; 11 nucleotides align to TRBD2. This CDR3 has 15 residues. Germline V gene lookup returns CDR1 SGHVS and CDR2 FQNEAQ. After removal of 7 bases from V and 5 bases from J, the junction contained 10 bases not matched to a gene. The CDR3 sequence is CASNSYSGRADEQYF. The CDR3 nucleotides are TGTGCCAGCAACTCATATAGCGGGAGGGCCGACGAGCAGTACTTC.

This rearrangement joins TRBV2 to TRBJ2-7; TRBD2 matches at 10 bases. The CDR3 sequence is 15 residues long. The V segment lost 3 bases and the J segment 2 bases; nucleotides outside the gene matches: 4. CDR1 is SNHLY, CDR2 FYNNEI, per germline. CDR3 in amino acids: CASSDSLAGAYEQYF. CDR3 DNA: TGTGCCAGCAGTGATTCGCTAGCGGGGGCCTACGAGCAGTACTTC.

The chain links TRBV5-1 to TRBJ1-4; a possible D gene is TRBD1 (6 bases). The CDR3 is 15 amino acids. Per germline, CDR1 SGHRS and CDR2 YFSETQ. V lost 4 bases and J 7 bases, leaving 17 bases between the germline ends. The CDR3 sequence is CASSPDGQTGEKLFF. The CDR3 DNA is TGCGCCAGCAGCCCGGATGGACAGACGGGTGAAAAACTGTTTTTT.

This chain links TRBV5-4 with TRBJ2-3; 10 bases are a match to TRBD2. The CDR3 has 16 amino acids. The V gene's germline CDR1 is SGHNT and CDR2 YYREEE (reference sequence). V shed 1 base and J 4 bases; nucleotides not matched to a gene: 6. In nucleotides, the CDR3 is TGTGCCAGCAGCTTGTCCAGCGGGAGGGCCGCAGATACGCAGTATTTT. Protein product: CASSLSSGRAADTQYF.

This CDR3 reads CASSMGSGAAGGSYEQYF. In nucleotides, the CDR3 is TGTGCCAGCTCAATGGGGAGTGGGGCAGCGGGAGGCTCCTACGAGCAGTACTTC. V usage is TRBV18 and J usage is TRBJ2-7; TRBD2 matches at 9 bases. CDR3 size: 18 residues. CDR1 is KGHSH, CDR2 LQKENI, per germline. V lost 5 bases and J lost 0; bases outside the gene matches: 14.

This chain links TRBV5-1 with TRBJ2-2, with D uncertain. Germline V lookup: CDR1 SGHRS, CDR2 YFSETQ. V gave up 2 bases and J gave up 5 bases, with 16 bases separating them. The CDR3 contains 16 residues. The CDR3 is CASSLRNFQKTGELFF. Here the CDR3 DNA reads TGCGCCAGCAGCTTACGAAATTTTCAGAAAACCGGGGAGCTGTTTTTT.

The CDR3 DNA reads TGTGCCAGCTCACCACAGGGGAGGCAGCAGTATTTT. Translation: CASSPQGRQQYF. V and J are TRBV18 and TRBJ2-3, with a possible D match to TRBD2 (6 bases). The V end lost 1 base, the J end lost 11 bases, and 10 bases lay between the germline ends. The V gene's germline CDR1 is KGHSH and CDR2 LQKENI. This CDR3 contains 12 residues.

This clone was seen once. The CDR3 sequence is CASSQGQGLADTQYF. The CDR3 DNA sequence: TGCGCCAGCAGCCAAGGACAGGGACTCGCAGATACGCAGTATTTT. The rearrangement joins TRBV4-1 to TRBJ2-3; a possible D gene is TRBD1 (7 bases). V was pared by 1 base and J by 4 bases, with 12 bases between. CDR1 MGHRA and CDR2 YSYEKL come from the germline V gene. The CDR3 sequence is 15 residues long.

J is TRBJ2-2 and V is TRBV27; a possible D gene is TRBD2 (5 bases). CDR1 and CDR2 from the germline V gene are MNHEY and SMNVEV (reference sequence). The CDR3 covers 14 residues. Trimming pared 2 bases from V and 7 bases from J, leaving 11 bases between. This CDR3 is CASSLEGWGGELFF. The CDR3 coding sequence is TGTGCCAGCAGTTTAGAGGGATGGGGCGGGGAGCTGTTTTTT.

V and J are TRBV5-1 and TRBJ2-3; perhaps TRBD2 as D (5 bases). The CDR3 sequence is 16 residues long. V was trimmed by 0 bases and J by 0 bases, leaving 11 bases between them. Germline CDR1 reads SGHRS; CDR2 reads YFSETQ. CDR3 loop: CASSLDAGSSTDTQYF. The DNA for the CDR3 is TGCGCCAGCAGCTTGGACGCGGGCAGCAGCACAGATACGCAGTATTTT.

The rearrangement uses TRBV2 and TRBJ2-7; no reliable D call. Trimming shortened V by 2 bases and J by 2 bases, and 4 bases separated the two germline ends. The CDR3 is 12 residues long. Germline lookup yields CDR1 SNHLY and CDR2 FYNNEI. CDR3 amino acids: CASSEWPYEQYF. In nucleotides, the CDR3 is TGTGCCAGCAGTGAATGGCCCTACGAGCAGTACTTC.

The chain carries TRBV5-5 and TRBJ2-1, with a weak D call TRBD1 (5 bases). Trimming cost V 0 bases and J 5 bases, with 9 bases left between them. CDR1 and CDR2 from the germline V gene are SGHKS and YYEKEE (reference sequence). This CDR3 spans 14 amino acids. This CDR3 reads CASSLVRANNEQFF. As DNA, the CDR3 is TGTGCCAGCAGCTTGGTCAGGGCAAACAATGAGCAGTTCTTC.

The CDR3 coding sequence is TGTGCCAGCTCACCCCCCACCGGAACTGGGCTAGCGGGGTACGAGCAGTACTTC. This codes for CASSPPTGTGLAGYEQYF. The chain is built from TRBV18 and TRBJ2-7; 9 nucleotides match TRBD2. Unmatched junction bases numbered 16, after V lost 3 bases and J lost 4 bases. The germline gives CDR1 KGHSH, CDR2 LQKENI. The CDR3 has 18 residues.

This clone was detected a few times. The chain employs TRBV6-5 and TRBJ2-7, with a tentative D call TRBD2 (5 bases). V was cut by 5 bases and J by 9 bases, with 14 bases left in between. The germline V gene has CDR1 MNHEY and CDR2 SVGAGI. The CDR3 totals 12 residues. The CDR3: CASSETRDRQYF. In DNA form, the CDR3 reads TGTGCCAGCAGTGAGACGAGGGATCGGCAGTACTTC.

The rearrangement joins TRBV27 to TRBJ2-1, with 8 bases that match TRBD2. This CDR3 has 14 amino acids. Per germline, CDR1 MNHEY and CDR2 SMNVEV (reference sequence). V lost 2 bases and J lost 10; bases outside the gene matches: 7. The CDR3 region has the DNA TGTGCCAGCAGTTTACACGGGGGGGCAAGGGAGCAGTTCTTC. It is translated as CASSLHGGAREQFF.

The chain has TRBV7-9 and TRBJ2-1, with TRBD1 matching over 9 bases. The V gene's germline CDR1 is SEHNR and CDR2 FQNEAQ (reference sequence). The CDR3 covers 14 residues. J lost 4 bases, V lost 4 bases, and 2 bases had no gene match. CDR3 protein: CASSSGTGYNEQFF. The CDR3 DNA sequence: TGTGCCAGCAGCTCGGGGACAGGGTACAATGAGCAGTTCTTC.